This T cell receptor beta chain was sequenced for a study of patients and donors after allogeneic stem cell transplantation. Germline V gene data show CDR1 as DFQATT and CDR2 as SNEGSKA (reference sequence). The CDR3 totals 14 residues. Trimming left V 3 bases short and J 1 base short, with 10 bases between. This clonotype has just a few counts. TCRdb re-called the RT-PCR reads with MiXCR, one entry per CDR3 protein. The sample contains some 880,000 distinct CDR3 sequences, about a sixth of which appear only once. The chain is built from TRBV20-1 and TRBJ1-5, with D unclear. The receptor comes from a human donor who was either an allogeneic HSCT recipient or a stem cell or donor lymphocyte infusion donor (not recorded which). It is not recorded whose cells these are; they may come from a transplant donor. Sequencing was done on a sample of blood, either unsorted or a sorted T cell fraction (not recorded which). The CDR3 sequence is CSARKRGSNQPQHF. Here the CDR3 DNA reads TGCAGTGCTAGGAAACGGGGAAGCAATCAGCCCCAGCATTTT.